These T cell receptor beta chains were read from a single sample in a study of blood T cells in healthy people across ages. TCRdb reprocessed the 5' RACE reads via MiXCR and lists one record per CDR3 protein. The repertoire holds approximately 2,000,000 distinct CDR3 sequences, with around 42% as singletons. Specimen: blood. The receptor source for this set is a human donor in good health. The CDR3 runs from the conserved cysteine through the conserved F or W. The order of the fields is D gene, J gene, V gene, clone size, CDR3 protein, CDR3 DNA. The D gene is left open where the match is weak. Some rows mark clone size as missing; the rest say once, few, many or name a class of expanded clone.

D: NA
J: TRBJ2-4
V: TRBV5-5
size: NA
CDR3: CASSLGQGGQYF
DNA: TGTGCCAGCAGCCTAGGACAGGGAGGGCAGTACTTC

D: NA
J: TRBJ2-1
V: TRBV2
size: once
CDR3: CASRSTGLRYNEQFF
DNA: TGTGCCAGCAGGAGTACAGGGTTGAGGTACAATGAGCAGTTCTTC

D: NA
J: TRBJ1-6
V: TRBV20-1
size: NA
CDR3: CSVKSADYNSPLHF
DNA: TGCAGTGTGAAGTCGGCAGACTATAATTCACCCCTCCACTTT

D: TRBD2
J: TRBJ2-5
V: TRBV4-2
size: NA
CDR3: CASSQGIAGDRLQETQYF
DNA: TGTGCCAGCAGCCAAGGCATAGCGGGGGACCGACTACAAGAGACCCAGTACTTC

D: NA
J: TRBJ1-6
V: TRBV5-8
size: many
CDR3: CASSLGQENSPLHF
DNA: TGTGCCAGCAGCTTGGGACAGGAGAATTCACCCCTCCACTTT

D: NA
J: TRBJ1-6
V: TRBV12-3/TRBV12-4
size: NA
CDR3: CASSSTRKYNSPLHF
DNA: TGTGCCAGCAGTTCCACTAGGAAATATAATTCACCCCTCCACTTT

D: NA
J: TRBJ2-5
V: TRBV7-9
size: NA
CDR3: CASSLSLGNQETQYF
DNA: TGTGCCAGCAGCTTAAGCCTCGGGAACCAAGAGACCCAGTACTTC

D: NA
J: TRBJ1-2
V: TRBV4-3
size: NA
CDR3: CASSQVQGSYGSTF
DNA: TGCGCCAGCAGCCAAGTCCAGGGTTCCTATGGCTCCACCTTC

D: NA
J: TRBJ2-1
V: TRBV4-1
size: few
CDR3: CASSQVQSRYNEQFF
DNA: TGCGCCAGCAGCCAAGTACAATCCCGGTACAATGAGCAGTTCTTC

D: TRBD2
J: TRBJ2-5
V: TRBV20-1
size: many
CDR3: CSAGAGGSGLRETQYF
DNA: TGCAGTGCTGGGGCGGGAGGGAGTGGTTTGCGAGAGACCCAGTACTTC

D: NA
J: TRBJ1-1
V: TRBV30
size: once
CDR3: CAWRSQLNTEAFF
DNA: TGTGCCTGGAGGTCACAGTTGAACACTGAAGCTTTCTTT

D: TRBD1
J: TRBJ1-2
V: TRBV3-1
size: few
CDR3: CATGTGLVGYTF
DNA: TGTGCCACCGGGACAGGGTTAGTCGGCTACACCTTC

D: NA
J: TRBJ1-2
V: TRBV6-1
size: NA
CDR3: CASSGAALDYGYTF
DNA: TGTGCCAGCAGTGGGGCAGCGCTAGACTATGGCTACACCTTC

D: TRBD1
J: TRBJ1-2
V: TRBV29-1
size: many
CDR3: CSVYTGQAKSPMGYTF
DNA: TGCAGCGTTTACACCGGACAGGCCAAATCGCCCATGGGCTACACCTTC

D: TRBD1
J: TRBJ2-7
V: TRBV29-1
size: NA
CDR3: CSAHTDRVDSYEQYF
DNA: TGCAGCGCCCATACGGACAGGGTGGATTCCTACGAGCAGTACTTC

D: TRBD2
J: TRBJ2-1
V: TRBV5-6
size: few
CDR3: CASSMGLAGGYNEQFF
DNA: TGTGCCAGCAGCATGGGACTAGCGGGGGGGTACAATGAGCAGTTCTTC

D: TRBD1
J: TRBJ2-7
V: TRBV29-1
size: few
CDR3: CSVGGQGGEQYF
DNA: TGCAGCGTTGGAGGACAGGGGGGCGAGCAGTACTTC

D: NA
J: TRBJ1-4
V: TRBV9
size: NA
CDR3: CASSVGLANEKLFF
DNA: TGTGCCAGCAGCGTAGGACTGGCTAATGAAAAACTGTTTTTT

D: NA
J: TRBJ2-3
V: TRBV6-5
size: NA
CDR3: CASSYYGVRADTQYF
DNA: TGTGCCAGCAGTTACTACGGGGTTCGAGCAGATACGCAGTATTTT

D: NA
J: TRBJ2-7
V: TRBV12-3/TRBV12-4
size: few
CDR3: CASSPLKIYEQYF
DNA: TGTGCCAGCAGTCCACTCAAAATCTACGAGCAGTACTTC

D: NA
J: TRBJ2-1
V: TRBV5-1
size: few
CDR3: CASSYPDYSSYNEQFF
DNA: TGCGCCAGCAGCTACCCGGACTACAGCTCCTACAATGAGCAGTTCTTC

D: NA
J: TRBJ2-7
V: TRBV7-3
size: few
CDR3: CASSTILAYEQYF
DNA: TGTGCCAGCAGCACCATACTAGCCTACGAGCAGTACTTC

D: TRBD2
J: TRBJ2-1
V: TRBV5-1
size: few
CDR3: CASSIPTSGNNEQFF
DNA: TGCGCCAGCAGCATTCCCACTAGCGGGAACAATGAGCAGTTCTTC

D: NA
J: TRBJ1-1
V: TRBV20-1
size: NA
CDR3: CSARDPRSNTEAFF
DNA: TGCAGTGCTAGAGATCCCAGATCGAACACTGAAGCTTTCTTT

D: NA
J: TRBJ2-7
V: TRBV20-1
size: few
CDR3: CSASHPPAYEQYF
DNA: TGCAGTGCTAGTCACCCTCCCGCCTACGAGCAGTACTTC

D: TRBD1
J: TRBJ2-7
V: TRBV4-3
size: NA
CDR3: CAGSPGTASYEQYF
DNA: TGCGCCGGCAGCCCGGGGACAGCCTCCTACGAGCAGTACTTC

D: NA
J: TRBJ2-1
V: TRBV4-1
size: NA
CDR3: CASSWGSISSYNEQFF
DNA: TGCGCCAGCAGTTGGGGCAGCATCAGCTCCTACAATGAGCAGTTCTTC

D: NA
J: TRBJ1-5
V: TRBV15
size: NA
CDR3: CATSRDIRGVDQPQHF
DNA: TGTGCCACCAGCAGAGATATAAGGGGCGTGGATCAGCCCCAGCATTTT

D: TRBD1
J: TRBJ2-7
V: TRBV20-1
size: few
CDR3: CSAPDRVYEQYF
DNA: TGCAGTGCCCCGGACAGGGTCTACGAGCAGTACTTC

D: NA
J: TRBJ2-1
V: TRBV24-1
size: few
CDR3: CATSEFTGAGRLNEQFF
DNA: TGTGCCACCAGTGAATTCACAGGGGCGGGAAGGTTAAATGAGCAGTTCTTC

D: NA
J: TRBJ1-4
V: TRBV7-9
size: NA
CDR3: CASSAPGAGNEKLFF
DNA: TGTGCCAGCAGCGCCCCCGGGGCGGGAAATGAAAAACTGTTTTTT

D: NA
J: TRBJ2-4
V: TRBV7-2
size: few
CDR3: CASSLAVNIQYF
DNA: TGTGCCAGCAGCTTAGCGGTAAACATTCAGTACTTC

D: TRBD1
J: TRBJ1-2
V: TRBV19
size: NA
CDR3: CASNRQGRGYGYTF
DNA: TGTGCCAGCAATCGACAGGGGAGAGGCTATGGCTACACCTTC

D: NA
J: TRBJ2-1
V: TRBV30
size: NA
CDR3: CATDSPSPYNEQFF
DNA: TGTGCCACGGACAGCCCTTCGCCCTACAATGAGCAGTTCTTC

D: TRBD1
J: TRBJ1-5
V: TRBV6-2/TRBV6-3
size: NA
CDR3: CASSYLDRGPHQPQHF
DNA: TGTGCCAGCAGTTATTTAGACAGGGGGCCTCATCAGCCCCAGCATTTT

D: TRBD2
J: TRBJ2-1
V: TRBV9
size: NA
CDR3: CASSGLAASYEQFF
DNA: TGTGCCAGCAGCGGACTAGCGGCTTCCTACGAGCAGTTCTTC

D: NA
J: TRBJ2-5
V: TRBV18
size: once
CDR3: CASSPPRVGLEETQYF
DNA: TGTGCCAGCTCACCACCGAGGGTAGGGTTGGAAGAGACCCAGTACTTC

D: TRBD2
J: TRBJ2-5
V: TRBV5-1
size: NA
CDR3: CASTLAGGPETQYF
DNA: TGCGCCAGCACCCTAGCGGGGGGGCCGGAGACCCAGTACTTC

D: TRBD2
J: TRBJ2-1
V: TRBV20-1
size: NA
CDR3: CSARPTSGADAYNEQFF
DNA: TGCAGTGCTAGACCTACTAGCGGGGCGGACGCCTACAATGAGCAGTTCTTC

D: TRBD1
J: TRBJ1-2
V: TRBV29-1
size: few
CDR3: CSARQGGLYGYTF
DNA: TGCAGCGCCCGACAGGGAGGGCTATATGGCTACACCTTC

D: NA
J: TRBJ1-4
V: TRBV5-1
size: NA
CDR3: CASSLEVPEVGEKLFF
DNA: TGCGCCAGCAGCTTGGAAGTACCGGAAGTGGGGGAAAAACTGTTTTTT

D: NA
J: TRBJ2-2
V: TRBV6-4
size: few
CDR3: CASSAELSGELFF
DNA: TGTGCCAGCAGTGCTGAGTTATCGGGGGAGCTGTTTTTT